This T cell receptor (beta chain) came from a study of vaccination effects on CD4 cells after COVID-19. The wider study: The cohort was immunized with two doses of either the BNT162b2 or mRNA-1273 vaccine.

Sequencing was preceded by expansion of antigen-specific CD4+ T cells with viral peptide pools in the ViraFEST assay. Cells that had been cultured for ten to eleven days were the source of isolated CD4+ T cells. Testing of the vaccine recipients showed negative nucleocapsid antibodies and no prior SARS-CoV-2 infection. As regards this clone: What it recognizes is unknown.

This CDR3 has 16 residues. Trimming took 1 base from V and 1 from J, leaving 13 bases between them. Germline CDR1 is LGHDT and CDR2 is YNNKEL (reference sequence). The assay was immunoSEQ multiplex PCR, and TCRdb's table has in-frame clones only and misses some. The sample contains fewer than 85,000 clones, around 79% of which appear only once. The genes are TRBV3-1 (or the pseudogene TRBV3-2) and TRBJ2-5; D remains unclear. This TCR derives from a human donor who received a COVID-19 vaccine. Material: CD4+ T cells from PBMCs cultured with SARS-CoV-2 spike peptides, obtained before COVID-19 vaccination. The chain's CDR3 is CASSQAGLHGQETQYF. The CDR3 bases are TGTGCCAGCAGCCAAGCAGGTCTTCACGGCCAAGAGACCCAGTACTTC.